Shown below are 8 T cell receptor beta chains from a single sample sequenced in a study of blood T cell repertoires in COVID-19. Sequencing used immunoSEQ multiplex PCR; TCRdb keeps in-frame clones, though not all of them. In the table there are under 300,000 clones, 75% to 90% of which are singletons. The sequenced sample consisted of peripheral blood. The receptors were sampled from an older woman with active or convalescent COVID-19.

This sequence joins TRBV12-3 or TRBV12-4 and TRBJ1-1, with unresolved D. CDR3 length: 12 residues. V was cut by 3 bases and J by 0 bases, with 2 bases left in between. The CDR3 sequence is CASSFVNTEAFF. Here the CDR3 DNA reads TGTGCCAGCAGTTTCGTGAACACTGAAGCTTTCTTT.

V is TRBV28 and J is TRBJ1-2, with a possible D match to TRBD1 (6 bases). With 2 bases removed from V and 0 bases from J, the gap between germline ends came to 13 bases. The CDR3 covers 16 residues. Germline CDR1 reads MDHEN; CDR2 reads SYDVKM. In DNA, the CDR3 is TGTGCCAGCAGTTTAGTAGGGGGAGGGTCTAACTATGGCTACACCTTC. Its protein product is CASSLVGGGSNYGYTF.

The genes are TRBV7-6 and TRBJ1-2; possibly TRBD1 for D (5 bases). The CDR3 is made up of 12 amino acids. V lost 5 bases and J 7 bases, leaving 11 bases between the germline ends. Germline CDR1 SGHVS, CDR2 FNYEAQ. The CDR3 DNA follows: TGTGCCAGCAGCCCCGGGGGAGGTGGCTACACCTTC. Its protein is CASSPGGGGYTF.

The chain recombines TRBV30 with TRBJ1-2, with a possible D match to TRBD1 (5 bases). V dropped 8 bases and J dropped 7 bases, with 20 bases sitting between them. Germline V gene sequence: CDR1 GTSNPN, CDR2 SVGIG (reference sequence). CDR3 size: 13 residues. CDR3 in DNA: TGTGCCAGGGGCCGGGGCCTGGGGGGTGGCTACACCTTC. It translates to CARGRGLGGGYTF.

This clone was seen a few times. The gene calls are TRBV14 and TRBJ1-3; TRBD1 matches at 7 bases. Germline CDR1 and CDR2: SGHDN and FVKESK. The V gene end was trimmed by 0 bases and the J gene end by 8 bases; junction bases not matched to a gene: 19. CDR3 length equals 19 residues. In DNA form, the CDR3 reads TGTGCCAGCAGCCAAGATCGGAAGGACAGGACCCGAATCCGGGACACCATATATTTT. It translates to CASSQDRKDRTRIRDTIYF.

This rearrangement joins TRBV19 to TRBJ2-2; 8 bases align to TRBD2. The CDR3 has 16 amino acids. Germline V CDR1 and CDR2: LNHDA, SQIVND (reference sequence). The V and J ends lost 4 bases and 5 bases, in that order; junction bases with no gene match: 9. CDR3 bases: TGTGCCAGTAGTACCAGCGGGGGTTTATTAACCGGGGAGCTGTTTTTT. It codes for CASSTSGGLLTGELFF.

This rearrangement joins TRBV10-1 to TRBJ2-3, with a tentative D call TRBD1 (6 bases). V shed 5 bases and J shed 0 bases, with 12 bases lying between them. Per the germline V gene, CDR1 is WNHNN and CDR2 is SYGVQD (reference sequence). This CDR3 contains 15 residues. CDR3 residues: CASSYGQFSTDTQYF. For the CDR3, the DNA is TGCGCCAGCAGTTATGGACAGTTTAGCACAGATACGCAGTATTTT.

The V and J genes are TRBV18 and TRBJ1-4, with 8 bases that match TRBD1. The CDR3 runs to 17 residues. Germline CDR1 KGHSH, CDR2 LQKENI. V gave up 2 bases and J gave up 3 bases; unmatched junction bases: 8. The CDR3 DNA sequence: TGTGCCAGCTCACCATTTAGCTCGGGACAGGCTAATGAAAAACTGTTTTTT. This codes for CASSPFSSGQANEKLFF.